These 28 T cell receptor beta chains were sequenced from one sample in a study of OX40 agonist ivuxolimab in advanced cancers. Assay used: immunoSEQ multiplex PCR; TCRdb lists only in-frame clones, some missing. Of about 79,000 clones in the sample, around 90% were seen once. Sequenced material: CD4+ or CD8+ T cells sorted from blood, taken in a trial of the OX40 agonist ivuxolimab. These receptors all come from an adult with an advanced solid tumor such as melanoma, head and neck, liver or kidney cancer.

The CDR3 coding sequence is TGCGCCAGCAGCCAAGAAGGTTCGAACACCGGGGAGCTGTTTTTT. The encoded protein is CASSQEGSNTGELFF. The chain uses TRBV4-1 and TRBJ2-2; no reliable D call. Trimming left V 0 bases short and J 0 bases short, with 5 bases between. CDR3 size: 15 residues. CDR1 is MGHRA, CDR2 YSYEKL, per germline.

The chain recombines TRBV14 with TRBJ1-2; D not resolved. Trimming took 1 base from V and 2 from J, leaving 8 bases between them. Germline loops: CDR1 SGHDN, CDR2 FVKESK. The CDR3 totals 14 residues. The CDR3 protein is CASSQGAANYGYTF. The CDR3 DNA sequence: TGTGCCAGCAGCCAAGGGGCAGCGAACTATGGCTACACCTTC.

The chain joins TRBV21-1 to TRBJ2-3; the DNA was not compared with TRBD1, the D call given in the table. TRBV21-1 is given as a pseudogene. CDR3 length: 16 amino acids. CDR3: CASSKVDSTAEDTQYF. The CDR3 coding sequence is TGTGCCAGCAGCAAAGTAGACAGTACAGCTGAAGATACGCAGTATTTT.

This rearrangement joins TRBV7-3 to TRBJ2-7; TRBD1 aligns across 11 bases. The CDR3 extends over 15 amino acids. The trim removed 4 bases at V and 3 bases at J, leaving 5 bases unmatched. Germline loops: CDR1 SGHTA, CDR2 FQGTGA. The DNA for the CDR3 is TGTGCCAGCAGCTGGACAGGGGGCGCAGTCTACGAGCAGTACTTC. Its translation is CASSWTGGAVYEQYF. Looking up the rest from reference TRBV7-3 and TRBJ2-7 gives the full variable domain: GAGVSQTPSNKVTEKGKYVELRCDPISGHTALYWYRQSLGQGPEFLIYFQGTGAADDSGLPNDRFFAVRPEGSVSTLKIQRTERGDSAVYLCASSWTGGAVYEQYFGPGTRLTVT.

The rearrangement links TRBV2 to TRBJ2-7; D remains unclear. CDR1 is SNHLY and CDR2 is FYNNEI in the germline V gene. V was pared by 4 bases and J by 1 base, with 8 bases between. This CDR3 is built from 13 residues. CDR3 amino acids: CASSVPLSYEQYF. For the CDR3, the DNA is TGTGCCAGCAGTGTTCCATTATCCTACGAGCAGTACTTC. The whole variable domain, filled in from reference TRBV2 and TRBJ2-7, reads EPEVTQTPSHQVTQMGQEVILRCVPISNHLYFYWYRQILGQKVEFLVSFYNNEISEKSEIFDDQFSVERPDGSNFTLKIRSTKLEDSAMYFCASSVPLSYEQYFGPGTRLTVT.

The chain employs TRBV10-3 and TRBJ2-3; 8 nucleotides align to TRBD2. Germline V gives CDR1 ENHRY, CDR2 SYGVKD. V lost 10 bases, J lost 6 bases, and 9 bases stayed unmatched. The CDR3 consists of 13 residues. CDR3 coding DNA: TGTGCCAGCAAACGGGAGGGCGGGGATACGCAGTATTTT. It specifies CASKREGGDTQYF.

The chain has TRBV5-8 and TRBJ1-4; a possible D gene is TRBD1 (6 bases). From germline, CDR1 is SGHTS and CDR2 YDEGEE. The CDR3 loop spans 14 amino acids. Trimming took 2 bases from V and 8 from J, leaving 13 bases between them. For the CDR3, the DNA is TGTGCCAGCAGCTTAGGGGGGCATTGGGAAAAACTGTTTTTT. Translated: CASSLGGHWEKLFF.

The chain employs TRBV19 and TRBJ1-2, with unresolved D. This CDR3 spans 12 amino acids. The germline CDR1 and CDR2 sequences are LNHDA and SQIVND (reference sequence). Trimming took off 2 bases at V and 6 bases at J, with 7 bases between the two ends. CDR3 in amino acids: CASSIKGHGYTF. The DNA for the CDR3 is TGTGCCAGTAGTATAAAGGGCCATGGCTACACCTTC.

The rearrangement links TRBV2 to TRBJ1-1, with 8 bases lining up with TRBD1. The germline CDR1 and CDR2 sequences are SNHLY and FYNNEI. V was pared by 10 bases and J by 4 bases, with 8 bases of the junction left unmatched. The CDR3 length is 13 residues. The DNA for the CDR3 is TGTGCCACCGAAACTGACAGGGGCACTGAAGCTTTCTTT. Its translation is CATETDRGTEAFF. The full variable domain, its missing parts supplied by reference TRBV2 and TRBJ1-1, is EPEVTQTPSHQVTQMGQEVILRCVPISNHLYFYWYRQILGQKVEFLVSFYNNEISEKSEIFDDQFSVERPDGSNFTLKIRSTKLEDSAMYFCATETDRGTEAFFGQGTRLTVV.

V is TRBV27 and J is TRBJ1-6; 7 bases match TRBD1. Trimming took 5 bases from V and 0 from J; bases not matched to a gene: 10. Germline loops: CDR1 MNHEY, CDR2 SMNVEV (reference sequence). The CDR3 consists of 18 residues. Here the CDR3 reads CASSAPPGQSSYNSPLHF. Written as DNA, the CDR3 is TGTGCCAGCAGTGCCCCTCCGGGACAGAGCTCCTATAATTCACCCCTCCACTTT.

This clone was seen a single time. The chain couples TRBV19 to TRBJ1-2; D remains unclear. This CDR3 spans 12 amino acids. The V gene's germline CDR1 is LNHDA and CDR2 SQIVND (reference sequence). The V and J ends lost 4 bases and 7 bases respectively, with 10 bases between them. CDR3: CASSTPGFGYTF. As DNA, the CDR3 is TGTGCCAGTAGTACCCCCGGCTTTGGCTACACCTTC.

The J gene is TRBJ1-1, the V gene TRBV4-2; the D is unclear. The CDR3 length is 12 residues. CDR1 and CDR2 (germline): LGHNA, YNFKEQ. Trimming pared 5 bases from V and 3 bases from J, leaving 7 bases between. CDR3 sequence: CASSLWDTEAFF. For the CDR3, the DNA is TGTGCCAGCAGCTTGTGGGACACTGAAGCTTTCTTT.

The chain recombines TRBV6-1 with TRBJ2-7; D is unresolved. The CDR3 is made up of 15 amino acids. V lost 5 bases, J lost 1 base, and 15 bases lay in between. Germline V lookup: CDR1 MNHNS, CDR2 SASEGT. CDR3 residues: CASSLKRGESYEQYF. The CDR3 coding sequence is TGTGCCAGCAGTTTGAAGAGAGGCGAATCCTACGAGCAGTACTTC.

The chain is built from TRBV7-2 and TRBJ2-3; possible D gene TRBD2, 5 bases. The V and J ends lost 0 bases and 1 base respectively, with 5 bases between them. Germline CDR1 SGHTA, CDR2 FQGNSA. The CDR3 sequence is 14 residues long. For the CDR3, the DNA is TGTGCCAGCAGCTTAGCGGGAGGCACAGATACGCAGTATTTT. It specifies CASSLAGGTDTQYF.

This chain links TRBV11-2 with TRBJ2-1, with 9 bases aligning to TRBD2. The CDR3 length is 15 residues. Germline CDR1 SGHAT, CDR2 FQNNGV. V dropped 3 bases and J dropped 7; count of bases not matched to a gene: 7. The CDR3 coding sequence is TGTGCCAGCAGCTTTATAGCGGGAGCAGGGAATGAGCAGTTCTTC. It yields the protein CASSFIAGAGNEQFF.

This chain joins TRBV5-1 and TRBJ2-1, with D possibly being TRBD2 (5 bases). This CDR3 has 16 residues. Germline CDR1 is SGHRS and CDR2 is YFSETQ. V lost 2 bases and J 3 bases, leaving 15 bases between the germline ends. The chain's CDR3 is CASSFPLVSDYNEQFF. The CDR3 coding sequence is TGCGCCAGCAGCTTTCCACTAGTATCGGACTACAATGAGCAGTTCTTC.

This chain joins TRBV27 and TRBJ1-2; 8 bases agree with TRBD1. The CDR3 sequence is 13 residues long. Germline V gene data show CDR1 as MNHEY and CDR2 as SMNVEV (reference sequence). After removal of 3 bases from V and 7 bases from J, the junction contained 4 bases not matched to a gene. The chain's CDR3 is CASSFDRGGGYTF. Here the CDR3 DNA reads TGTGCCAGCAGTTTCGACAGGGGAGGTGGCTACACCTTC.

V and J are TRBV5-1 and TRBJ2-7, with no clear D. CDR3 length equals 14 residues. Looked up from germline, CDR1 is SGHRS and CDR2 is YFSETQ. V shed 0 bases and J shed 3 bases, with 10 bases lying between them. DNA for the CDR3: TGCGCCAGCAGCTTGGACCCCCGCAACTACGAGCAGTACTTC. Residues: CASSLDPRNYEQYF. Combining the CDR3 with reference TRBV5-1 and TRBJ2-7 gives the whole variable domain KAGVTQTPRYLIKTRGQQVTLSCSPISGHRSVSWYQQTPGQGLQFLFEYFSETQRNKGNFPGRFSGRQFSNSRSEMNVSTLELGDSALYLCASSLDPRNYEQYFGPGTRLTVT.

The chain couples TRBV19 to TRBJ1-5; no reliable D call. The CDR3 spans 13 residues. Trimming cost V 5 bases and J 0 bases, with 5 bases left between them. CDR1 is LNHDA, CDR2 SQIVND, per germline (reference sequence). DNA of the CDR3: TGTGCCAGTAGTTTTGGTAGCAATCAGCCCCAGCATTTT. It yields the protein CASSFGSNQPQHF.

J is TRBJ1-2 and V is TRBV9; TRBD1 matches 9 bases. The V segment lost 0 bases and the J segment 6 bases; nucleotides outside the gene matches: 9. The CDR3 has 16 residues. CDR1 and CDR2 from the germline V gene are SGDLS and YYNGEE. Written as DNA, the CDR3 is TGTGCCAGCAGCGTAGCGGATGGGCGACAGGGGGATGGCTACACCTTC. Encoded protein: CASSVADGRQGDGYTF.

V is TRBV2 and J is TRBJ1-4; a possible D gene is TRBD1 (5 bases). CDR1 is SNHLY, CDR2 FYNNEI, per germline. CDR3 length: 15 amino acids. V shed 2 bases and J shed 8 bases, with 15 bases lying between them. The CDR3 reads CASSEKARDGEKLFF. Written as DNA, the CDR3 is TGTGCCAGCAGTGAAAAGGCTCGGGACGGGGAAAAACTGTTTTTT.

This clone was observed once. This sequence joins TRBV2 and TRBJ1-3; D gene ambiguous. CDR3 length equals 13 residues. V shed 7 bases and J shed 5 bases, with 12 bases lying between them. Germline V lookup: CDR1 SNHLY, CDR2 FYNNEI. The CDR3 nucleotides are TGTGCCAGCACCTCGGACCAGCGAAACACCATATATTTT. Its protein is CASTSDQRNTIYF.

The rearrangement uses TRBV7-3 and TRBJ2-2; D is perhaps TRBD2 (5 bases). Trimming took 5 bases from V and 1 from J, leaving 11 bases between them. The V gene's germline CDR1 is SGHTA and CDR2 FQGTGA. This CDR3 region has 15 residues. The CDR3 region has the DNA TGTGCCAGCAGCCCCGCGGGTGGGAACACCGGGGAGCTGTTTTTT. Amino acid sequence: CASSPAGGNTGELFF.

V usage is TRBV5-1 and J usage is TRBJ1-4; D is unresolved. The CDR3 runs 15 residues. Deletions cut 1 base from V and 5 bases from J, with 12 bases between. CDR1 is SGHRS, CDR2 YFSETQ, per germline. The CDR3 DNA reads TGCGCCAGCAGCTTGTACGGCGGAAAGAATGAAAAACTGTTTTTT. It specifies CASSLYGGKNEKLFF.

The chain carries TRBV6-1 and TRBJ2-5, with unresolved D. The CDR3 runs 12 residues. The V end was cut by 2 bases, the J end by 5 bases, with 6 bases between. Germline V gene lookup returns CDR1 MNHNS and CDR2 SASEGT. The chain's CDR3 is CASSEQAETQYF. The DNA for the CDR3 is TGTGCCAGCAGTGAACAAGCCGAGACCCAGTACTTC.

The rearrangement uses TRBV7-8 and TRBJ2-5, with unresolved D. The V end lost 5 bases, the J end lost 2 bases, and 6 bases lay between the germline ends. The CDR3 has 12 residues. Germline V gene lookup returns CDR1 SGHVS and CDR2 FQNEAQ. In nucleotides, the CDR3 is TGTGCCAGCAGCGTTGCGCAAGAGACCCAGTACTTC. Its translation: CASSVAQETQYF.

The rearrangement uses TRBV28 and TRBJ2-2; D is uncertain. The ends were cut back, 10 bases at V and 8 bases at J, with 17 bases in the middle. The CDR3 has 13 amino acids. Germline values: CDR1 MDHEN, CDR2 SYDVKM. The CDR3 reads CATCPAHEGELFF. The CDR3 DNA follows: TGTGCCACCTGTCCGGCCCATGAGGGGGAGCTGTTTTTT.

The chain is built from TRBV7-3 and TRBJ1-1, with D tentatively TRBD1 (5 bases). CDR3 size: 14 residues. V dropped 3 bases and J dropped 1 base, with 9 bases sitting between them. Germline CDR1 reads SGHTA; CDR2 reads FQGTGA. The CDR3: CASSFSGTNTEAFF. The CDR3 bases are TGTGCCAGCAGCTTTTCAGGGACGAACACTGAAGCTTTCTTT.